These 24 T cell receptor beta chains were sequenced from one sample in a study of beta chain features in type 1 diabetes. Sequencing targeted expressed TCRB transcripts, as all isolated RNA had been reverse transcribed. Assay used: immunoSEQ multiplex PCR; TCRdb lists only in-frame clones, some missing. The sample has some 400,000 clones; approximately 16% are singletons. Material for sequencing was naive CD4+ T cells from blood. Source of these receptors: a woman aged 18-30 years in good health.

J is TRBJ2-5 and V is TRBV18, with 8 bases fitting TRBD1. This CDR3 is 14 amino acids long. J lost 2 bases, V lost 2 bases, and 1 base had no gene match. Germline V gene lookup returns CDR1 KGHSH and CDR2 LQKENI. The CDR3 sequence: CASSPNRGQETQYF. The CDR3 DNA reads TGTGCCAGCTCACCAAACAGGGGGCAAGAGACCCAGTACTTC.

Details on this clone: Additional DNA sequences in this sample encode the identical CDR3. The chain uses TRBV2 and TRBJ2-6, with a weak D call TRBD1 (6 bases). Germline V CDR1 and CDR2: SNHLY, FYNNEI. V dropped 5 bases and J dropped 0 bases, with 8 bases sitting between them. CDR3 length: 15 residues. CDR3 amino acids: CASSTDSSGANVLTF. The DNA of the CDR3 is TGTGCCAGCAGTACGGACAGCTCTGGGGCCAACGTCCTGACTTTC.

This clone was detected only a few times. This sequence joins TRBV7-9 and TRBJ2-5; D unresolved. Germline CDR1 SEHNR, CDR2 FQNEAQ (reference sequence). This CDR3 spans 16 amino acids. V shed 1 base and J shed 2 bases, with 14 bases lying between them. The CDR3 DNA reads as TGTGCCAGCAGCTTAGGGCTCGAACGCTTTCAAGAGACCCAGTACTTC. The encoded protein is CASSLGLERFQETQYF.

A note on this clone: This same CDR3 is encoded by further DNA sequences in the sample. The chain uses TRBV30 and TRBJ2-2; D may be TRBD1 (5 bases). The CDR3 length is 13 residues. The ends were cut back, 0 bases at V and 6 bases at J, with 8 bases in the middle. Germline V gives CDR1 GTSNPN, CDR2 SVGIG (reference sequence). This CDR3 is CAWSVRGPGELFF. DNA of the CDR3: TGTGCCTGGAGTGTAAGGGGTCCCGGGGAGCTGTTTTTT.

This chain uses TRBV9 with TRBJ2-4; 8 bases match TRBD1. The V segment lost 4 bases and the J segment 8 bases; nucleotides outside the gene matches: 8. The CDR3 has 14 amino acids. Germline V CDR1 and CDR2: SGDLS, YYNGEE. The CDR3 DNA reads TGTGCCAGCAGCCCCAGGACAGGGCCTTACATTCAGTACTTC. This gives the protein CASSPRTGPYIQYF.

This rearrangement joins TRBV15 to TRBJ1-5, with 7 nucleotides matching TRBD1. Germline-derived CDR1 and CDR2 are LNHNV and YYDKDF (reference sequence). V was clipped by 3 bases and J by 7 bases; unmatched bases: 9. The CDR3 length is 15 residues. CDR3 bases: TGTGCCACCAGCAGTGACGGGACAGCGGGCCAGCCCCAGCATTTT. Translating gives CATSSDGTAGQPQHF.

This clone was seen only a few times. This chain uses TRBV21-1 with TRBJ2-2; the tabulated D call, TRBD1, remains unverified against the DNA. TRBV21-1 is a listed pseudogene. The CDR3 contains 14 residues. For the CDR3, the DNA is TGTGCCAGGGAGGACAGGTCGAACACCGGGGAGCTGTTTTTT. The encoded protein is CAREDRSNTGELFF.

V usage is TRBV19 and J usage is TRBJ2-1; 13 positions match TRBD2. V shed 5 bases, J shed 5 bases, and the junction held 3 bases outside the gene matches. CDR1 is LNHDA, CDR2 SQIVND, per germline (reference sequence). The CDR3 contains 15 residues. The CDR3 DNA reads TGTGCCAGTAGTCGGACTAGCGGGAGTAACAATGAGCAGTTCTTC. As protein: CASSRTSGSNNEQFF.

The V gene is TRBV7-2, the J gene TRBJ2-3; D is possibly TRBD1 (5 bases). Trimming pared 6 bases from V and 3 bases from J, leaving 13 bases between. CDR1 and CDR2 from the germline V gene are SGHTA and FQGNSA. This CDR3 is 14 amino acids long. The CDR3 nucleotides are TGTGCCAGCAGTCCGCGGACATTTACAGATACGCAGTATTTT. The encoded protein is CASSPRTFTDTQYF. Full variable domain (missing parts from reference TRBV7-2 and TRBJ2-3): GAGVSQSPSNKVTEKGKDVELRCDPISGHTALYWYRQSLGQGLEFLIYFQGNSAPDKSGLPSDRFSAERTGGSVSTLTIQRTQQEDSAVYLCASSPRTFTDTQYFGPGTRLTVL.

The sample holds a few counts of this clone. This rearrangement joins TRBV4-3 to TRBJ2-7, with 11 nucleotides matching TRBD2. With 4 bases clipped from V and 4 bases from J, the junction kept 6 bases outside the gene matches. CDR1 is LGHNA, CDR2 YSLEER, per germline. The CDR3 is made up of 15 amino acids. The CDR3 is CASSRVAGGPYEQYF. Here the CDR3 DNA reads TGCGCCAGCAGCCGAGTAGCGGGAGGGCCTTACGAGCAGTACTTC.

V and J are TRBV7-2 and TRBJ1-1; D possibly corresponds to TRBD1 (6 bases). Germline CDR1 reads SGHTA; CDR2 reads FQGNSA. The length of the CDR3 is 15 residues. Trimming cost V 1 base and J 4 bases, with 13 bases left between them. DNA of the CDR3: TGTGCCAGCAGCTTAGGGTACAGGGTCCGCACTGAAGCTTTCTTT. As protein: CASSLGYRVRTEAFF. Using reference TRBV7-2 and TRBJ1-1 for the parts outside the CDR3, the full variable domain is GAGVSQSPSNKVTEKGKDVELRCDPISGHTALYWYRQSLGQGLEFLIYFQGNSAPDKSGLPSDRFSAERTGGSVSTLTIQRTQQEDSAVYLCASSLGYRVRTEAFFGQGTRLTVV.

This clone was detected a few times. V gene TRBV30 combines with J gene TRBJ2-7; D might be TRBD2 (5 bases). The CDR3 totals 12 residues. From germline, CDR1 is GTSNPN and CDR2 SVGIG (reference sequence). Trimming removed 7 bases at V and 7 bases at J, with 17 bases between. CDR3: CASRRPVFEQYF. The CDR3 DNA is TGTGCCTCGCGGAGGCCGGTCTTTGAGCAGTACTTC.

This clone was detected a few times. The chain couples TRBV2 to TRBJ2-5, with TRBD1 identical over 9 bases. In germline, CDR1 is SNHLY, CDR2 FYNNEI. This CDR3 is built from 13 residues. V shed 9 bases and J 3 bases; nucleotides not matched to a gene: 5. As DNA, the CDR3 is TGTGCCAGTATGGGACAGGGAGAAGAGACCCAGTACTTC. Translation: CASMGQGEETQYF.

This chain connects TRBV18 to TRBJ2-1; 9 bases are a match to TRBD1. The CDR3 extends over 16 amino acids. The ends lost 1 base at V and 2 bases at J; junction bases unmatched: 3. Per the germline V gene, CDR1 is KGHSH and CDR2 is LQKENI. The CDR3 DNA reads TGTGCCAGCTCACCACTTGGACAGGGGCCCTACAATGAGCAGTTCTTC. It translates to CASSPLGQGPYNEQFF.

This chain uses TRBV2 with TRBJ2-7; perhaps TRBD1 as D (5 bases). The CDR3 covers 13 residues. CDR1 is SNHLY and CDR2 is FYNNEI in the germline V gene. Between the trimmed V and J ends, which lost 6 bases and 7 bases, there was a span of 16 bases. In nucleotides, the CDR3 is TGTGCCAGCAGCGATAGGGGTCTAAGGGAGCAGTACTTC. It translates to CASSDRGLREQYF. The variable domain in full, completed from reference TRBV2 and TRBJ2-7, reads EPEVTQTPSHQVTQMGQEVILRCVPISNHLYFYWYRQILGQKVEFLVSFYNNEISEKSEIFDDQFSVERPDGSNFTLKIRSTKLEDSAMYFCASSDRGLREQYFGPGTRLTVT.

On this clone: This same CDR3 is encoded by further DNA sequences in the sample. The rearrangement uses TRBV5-1 and TRBJ1-1; TRBD1 matches at 8 bases. Germline V gene sequence: CDR1 SGHRS, CDR2 YFSETQ. There are 14 residues in the CDR3. V was pared by 0 bases and J by 5 bases, with 3 bases of the junction left unmatched. The CDR3 bases are TGCGCCAGCAGCTTGGGTACAGGGGGTACTGAAGCTTTCTTT. Protein: CASSLGTGGTEAFF.

The chain is built from TRBV5-1 and TRBJ2-2; 9 nucleotides match TRBD1. The ends lost 4 bases at V and 0 bases at J; junction bases unmatched: 4. The germline gives CDR1 SGHRS, CDR2 YFSETQ. The length of the CDR3 is 16 residues. CDR3 protein: CASSKGQGANTGELFF. In nucleotides, the CDR3 is TGCGCCAGCAGCAAGGGACAGGGAGCGAACACCGGGGAGCTGTTTTTT.

The chain has TRBV29-1 and TRBJ2-5; D is perhaps TRBD1 (5 bases). This CDR3 region has 12 residues. CDR1 and CDR2 (germline): SQVTM, ANQGSEA. V lost 4 bases to trimming and J lost 5 bases, with 11 bases between them. The CDR3 sequence is CSVAPGFETQYF. In DNA form, the CDR3 reads TGCAGCGTTGCCCCAGGGTTCGAGACCCAGTACTTC.

This sequence joins TRBV30 and TRBJ2-7, with a tentative D call TRBD2 (6 bases). The CDR3 extends over 16 amino acids. Germline assignment: CDR1 GTSNPN and CDR2 SVGIG (reference sequence). Trimming removed 2 bases from V and 2 bases from J, with 19 bases in between. In DNA, the CDR3 is TGTGCCTGGAGTTACAGATTGGTAGCGGCTACCTACGAGCAGTACTTC. Its translation is CAWSYRLVAATYEQYF.

This sequence joins TRBV18 and TRBJ2-6, with 8 positions matching TRBD1. Germline trimming cut 3 bases from V and 3 bases from J; bases unmatched to any gene: 4. This CDR3 spans 16 amino acids. CDR1 is KGHSH and CDR2 is LQKENI in the germline V gene. The chain's CDR3 is CASSPQGANGANVLTF. DNA for the CDR3: TGTGCCAGCTCACCCCAGGGGGCTAATGGGGCCAACGTCCTGACTTTC.

A few counts support this clone. The same CDR3 also results from other DNA sequences found in this sample. The chain carries TRBV18 and TRBJ1-5, with 7 positions matching TRBD1. The J segment lost 0 bases and the V segment lost 9 bases, leaving 11 bases of the junction unmatched. CDR1 is KGHSH, CDR2 LQKENI, per germline. The CDR3 has 16 residues. This CDR3 is CASSSGTVNSNQPQHF. The CDR3 DNA reads TGTGCCAGTTCTTCCGGGACAGTTAATAGCAATCAGCCCCAGCATTTT.

This chain links TRBV6-4 with TRBJ2-1, with 13 bases lining up with TRBD2. Germline-derived CDR1 and CDR2 are MRHNA and SNTAGT. The length of the CDR3 is 18 residues. V shed 4 bases, J shed 6 bases, and the junction held 12 bases outside the gene matches. The CDR3 spells CASSVSTLLAGGSNEQFF. CDR3 sequence (DNA): TGTGCCAGCAGTGTCTCCACCCTACTAGCGGGAGGGAGCAATGAGCAGTTCTTC.

The chain uses TRBV21-1 and TRBJ2-7; TRBD2 is the table's D call, not checked against the DNA. TRBV21-1 is termed a pseudogene. The length of the CDR3 is 16 residues. The CDR3 DNA is TGTGCCAGCAGCACCCTCTCTAGCGGGAGGGTGAACGAGCAGTACTTC. Its translation is CASSTLSSGRVNEQYF.

The CDR3 bases are TGTGCCTGGAGGACCTCGAGCGCCTACAATGAGCAGTTCTTC. This encodes CAWRTSSAYNEQFF. This rearrangement joins TRBV30 to TRBJ2-1; D gene ambiguous. CDR1 and CDR2 (germline): GTSNPN, SVGIG (reference sequence). Trimming took 3 bases from V and 2 from J, leaving 11 bases between them. This CDR3 contains 14 residues.